These T cell receptor beta chains were read from a single sample in a study of Ad26.COV2.S vaccination and SARS-CoV-2 variants. Profiling relied on immunoSEQ multiplex PCR, and the TCRdb table lists in-frame clones only, not all of them. Of some 410,000 clones in the sample, about nine tenths were seen once. The material sequenced was peripheral blood, taken in a trial of Ad26.COV2.S vaccine versus placebo. These receptors were obtained from a person aged 18-60 years who received the Ad26.COV2.S COVID-19 vaccine or a placebo. Each CDR3 is given with its conserved first and last residue. D genes are given only for firm matches. Where a row states a size, it is once, few, many or the class of an expanded clone; other rows omit it.

.	TRBV5-1	.	TRBJ1-2	CASSLEGDIGLGGGYTF	TGCGCCAGCAGCTTGGAGGGGGACATAGGGCTGGGTGGTGGCTACACCTTC
.	TRBV19	.	TRBJ2-1	CATTGGTASYNEQFF	TGTGCCACAACCGGCGGGACAGCCTCCTACAATGAGCAGTTCTTC
.	TRBV21-1	.	TRBJ1-1	CASSTRVEMNTEAFF	TGTGCCAGCAGCACACGGGTTGAGATGAACACTGAAGCTTTCTTT
.	TRBV11-2	.	TRBJ2-7	CASSRDRSSYEQYF	TGTGCCAGCAGCCGGGACCGGAGCTCCTACGAGCAGTACTTC
few	TRBV2	.	TRBJ1-5	CASSPGEGNQPQHF	TGTGCCAGCAGCCCCGGGGAGGGCAATCAGCCCCAGCATTTT
.	TRBV29-1	TRBD1	TRBJ2-7	CSVSTGSSYEQYF	TGCAGCGTTTCGACAGGGAGCTCCTACGAGCAGTACTTC
.	TRBV25-1	TRBD1	TRBJ1-4	CASSAMGTGVEKLFF	TGTGCCAGCAGTGCGATGGGGACAGGGGTCGAAAAACTGTTTTTT
.	TRBV27	.	TRBJ2-3	CASRLRGGGNTDTQYF	TGTGCCAGCAGACTTCGGGGCGGAGGCAACACAGATACGCAGTATTTT
.	TRBV6-5	.	TRBJ2-1	CASSPTGYYNEQFF	TGTGCCAGCAGTCCCACAGGGTACTACAATGAGCAGTTCTTC
.	TRBV19	.	TRBJ1-1	CASRGGGTGNTEAFF	TGTGCCAGTAGAGGGGGGGGCACCGGGAACACTGAAGCTTTCTTT
.	TRBV19	.	TRBJ1-2	CASSMTASYGYTF	TGTGCCAGTAGTATGACCGCGAGCTATGGCTACACCTTC
few	TRBV4-1	.	TRBJ2-2	CASSPDPNTGELFF	TGCGCCAGCAGCCCTGATCCGAACACCGGGGAGCTGTTTTTT
.	TRBV7-9	TRBD2	TRBJ2-7	CASSSGTSGVTYEQYF	TGTGCCAGCAGCTCAGGAACTAGCGGGGTTACCTACGAGCAGTACTTC
.	TRBV6-5	.	TRBJ2-5	CASSYSSGPGETQYF	TGTGCCAGCAGTTACTCGAGTGGGCCTGGGGAGACCCAGTACTTC
.	TRBV19	TRBD1	TRBJ1-1	CASSLGTAMNTEAFF	TGTGCCAGTAGTCTAGGGACAGCCATGAACACTGAAGCTTTCTTT
.	TRBV19	TRBD1	TRBJ1-1	CASSSGTGPTEAFF	TGTGCCAGTAGTAGCGGGACAGGGCCCACTGAAGCTTTCTTT
.	TRBV2	TRBD1	TRBJ1-1	CASSETTGYEAFF	TGTGCCAGCAGTGAGACGACAGGGTACGAAGCTTTCTTT
.	TRBV15	TRBD1	TRBJ2-6	CATSRARPGQMISGANVLTF	TGTGCCACCAGCAGAGCCCGACCGGGACAGATGATTTCTGGGGCCAACGTCCTGACTTTC
once	TRBV6-2/TRBV6-3	.	TRBJ2-7	CASSTGSSYEQYF	TGTGCCAGCAGTACAGGTAGCTCCTACGAGCAGTACTTC
.	TRBV4-1	TRBD2	TRBJ2-1	CASSHIAGAVDEQFF	TGCGCCAGCAGCCACATAGCGGGGGCTGTGGATGAGCAGTTCTTC
.	TRBV6-2/TRBV6-3	.	TRBJ1-5	CASSYSPTPSAGQPQHF	TGTGCCAGCAGTTACTCGCCCACACCTTCAGCGGGGCAGCCCCAGCATTTT
.	TRBV4-3	TRBD1	TRBJ1-2	CASSQDQVRGLYGYTF	TGCGCCAGCAGCCAAGATCAAGTCAGGGGGCTCTATGGCTACACCTTC
.	TRBV10-3	.	TRBJ2-7	CAISDGTLLEKF	TGTGCCATCAGTGACGGGACGCTCTTAGAAAAATTC
once	TRBV5-1	.	TRBJ2-1	CASSTGPDNEQFF	TGCGCCAGCAGCACGGGTCCGGACAATGAGCAGTTCTTC
.	TRBV5-8	.	TRBJ2-2	CASSLGPSGELFF	TGTGCCAGCAGCTTGGGTCCAAGCGGGGAGCTGTTTTTT
.	TRBV19	TRBD1	TRBJ2-1	CASNTGQAGYNEQFF	TGTGCCAGTAACACGGGACAGGCTGGCTACAATGAGCAGTTCTTC
.	TRBV4-1	.	TRBJ1-2	CASSPTDRIDYGYTF	TGCGCCAGCAGCCCTACGGACAGAATAGACTATGGCTACACCTTC
.	TRBV19	.	TRBJ1-1	CASSIAPDLTGAFF	TGTGCCAGTAGTATAGCCCCCGACCTGACTGGGGCTTTCTTT
.	TRBV5-4	.	TRBJ2-7	CASSFGTDAGYEQYF	TGTGCCAGCAGCTTCGGGACCGACGCGGGGTACGAGCAGTACTTC
.	TRBV13	.	TRBJ2-3	CASSITSGSTDTQYF	TGTGCCAGCAGCATAACTAGTGGGAGCACAGATACGCAGTATTTT
.	TRBV5-4	TRBD1	TRBJ1-4	CARPKDRAGGLNEKLFF	TGTGCCAGACCCAAAGACAGGGCGGGAGGGTTAAATGAAAAACTGTTTTTT
.	TRBV10-1	.	TRBJ2-1	CASSVGIGLDEQFF	TGCGCCAGCAGTGTAGGGATCGGACTTGATGAGCAGTTCTTC
.	TRBV7-9	TRBD1	TRBJ1-2	CASSDLWDSYGYTF	TGTGCCAGCAGCGACCTATGGGACAGCTATGGCTACACCTTC
once	TRBV3-1/TRBV3-2	.	TRBJ1-3	CASSQGWVVQVEKSGNTIYF	TGTGCCAGCAGCCAAGGATGGGTGGTGCAGGTGGAAAAATCTGGAAACACCATATATTTT
.	TRBV28	.	TRBJ1-5	CASNRSKPQHF	TGTGCCAGCAACAGGAGTAAGCCCCAGCATTTT
.	TRBV19	.	TRBJ2-1	CASSMGGGGPYNEQFF	TGTGCCAGTAGTATGGGGGGCGGGGGCCCCTACAATGAGCAGTTCTTC
.	TRBV18	TRBD1	TRBJ1-1	CASSGRQGAPFNTEAFF	TGTGCCAGCTCGGGAAGACAGGGGGCGCCTTTCAACACTGAAGCTTTCTTT
once	TRBV6-5	.	TRBJ1-2	CASSYSYGWGVDGYTF	TGTGCCAGCAGTTACTCGTATGGTTGGGGGGTCGATGGCTACACCTTC
.	TRBV5-5	.	TRBJ2-3	CASSLGFRSTDTQYF	TGTGCCAGCAGCTTAGGGTTCCGGAGCACAGATACGCAGTATTTT
.	TRBV10-1	.	TRBJ1-1	CASSDGGYGNTEAFF	TGCGCCAGCAGTGACGGGGGATACGGGAACACTGAAGCTTTCTTT
.	TRBV6-1	.	TRBJ1-1	CASSERNTEAFF	TGTGCCAGCAGTGAACGAAACACTGAAGCTTTCTTT